This TCR beta chain came from a study of blood T cell repertoires in COVID-19. CDR1 and CDR2 (germline): WSHSY, SAAADI. The CDR3 runs 13 residues. J gave up 2 bases and V 9 bases, and 7 bases lay outside the gene matches. In the original processing: Estimates of nucleated cell counts were drawn from the amplification of reference gene primers. TCRdb keeps only in-frame clones here, not all; method: immunoSEQ multiplex PCR. V and J calls and clone size come straight from that table; D and trimming were deduced from the DNA. This table holds under 350,000 clones, about 93% found once. This receptor was identified in a woman aged 25 to 45 with COVID-19, enrolled during active disease. Sequenced input: peripheral blood. The chain combines TRBV10-2 with TRBJ2-7; 7 bases are shared with TRBD1. DNA for the CDR3: TGCGCCAGTAGACAGGGTGCCCCCTACGAGCAGTACTTC. Its translation: CASRQGAPYEQYF.